These 17 T cell receptor beta chains share one sample of origin, sequenced in a study of blood T cell repertoires in COVID-19. The method was immunoSEQ multiplex PCR; TCRdb's version includes in-frame clones alone and lacks a portion of them. The data show 60,000 to 85,000 clones, with roughly 84% seen just once and about 30% held by the top ten. Sequencing used peripheral blood. The receptors here all came from a woman aged 80 or over with active or convalescent COVID-19.

The chain carries TRBV11-2 and TRBJ2-2, with a weak D call TRBD2 (5 bases). Between the trimmed V and J ends, which lost 4 bases and 7 bases, there was a span of 13 bases. The CDR3 contains 14 residues. Germline V gene sequence: CDR1 SGHAT, CDR2 FQNNGV. Here the CDR3 reads CASSSLLEGGELFF. Written as DNA, the CDR3 is TGTGCCAGCAGCTCGCTACTAGAAGGCGGGGAGCTGTTTTTT.

Only one count was recorded for this clone. This chain uses TRBV7-2 with TRBJ2-3, with 7 bases lining up with TRBD2. V lost 7 bases, J lost 2 bases, and 9 bases stayed unmatched. The CDR3 consists of 15 residues. Germline loops: CDR1 SGHTA, CDR2 FQGNSA. The CDR3 nucleotides are TGTGCCAGCACCTCGGGACGGGGGGTCACAGATACGCAGTATTTT. Protein: CASTSGRGVTDTQYF.

CDR3 DNA: TGTGCCAGCAGCTCGACGGACAGATATGGCTACACCTTC. Translation: CASSSTDRYGYTF. V usage is TRBV5-6 and J usage is TRBJ1-2, with D maybe TRBD1 (6 bases). This CDR3 spans 13 amino acids. Germline V gene lookup returns CDR1 SGHDT and CDR2 YYEEEE. V lost 3 bases to trimming and J lost 5 bases, with 11 bases between them.

The V gene is TRBV5-6, the J gene TRBJ1-5; 8 bases agree with TRBD1. Per germline, CDR1 SGHDT and CDR2 YYEEEE. The CDR3 is made up of 15 amino acids. Unmatched junction bases numbered 10, after V lost 4 bases and J lost 7 bases. CDR3 sequence (DNA): TGTGCCAGCAGCGTGTGGACAGGGCGGGGACAGCCCCAGCATTTT. Its translation is CASSVWTGRGQPQHF.

This chain uses TRBV19 with TRBJ1-6; D perhaps matches TRBD1 (5 bases). The CDR3 loop spans 16 amino acids. Looked up from germline, CDR1 is LNHDA and CDR2 is SQIVND (reference sequence). The V end lost 9 bases, the J end lost 6 bases, and 21 bases lay between the germline ends. CDR3: CASQGAKTTINSPLHF. Here the CDR3 DNA reads TGTGCCAGCCAGGGCGCGAAGACAACAATTAATTCACCCCTCCACTTT.

The V gene is TRBV25-1, the J gene TRBJ1-6; possibly TRBD1 for D (5 bases). The V end lost 1 base, the J end lost 4 bases, and 14 bases lay between the germline ends. CDR1 and CDR2 from the germline V gene are MGHDK and SYGVNS. The CDR3 runs 17 residues. The chain's CDR3 is CASSEFQGALYNSPLHF. CDR3 coding DNA: TGTGCCAGCAGTGAATTCCAGGGCGCCTTGTATAATTCACCCCTCCACTTT.

The sample holds one count of this clone. The rearrangement links TRBV7-2 to TRBJ1-3; possibly TRBD1 for D (5 bases). The CDR3 length is 15 residues. V dropped 8 bases and J dropped 3 bases, with 17 bases sitting between them. Germline V gene sequence: CDR1 SGHTA, CDR2 FQGNSA. The CDR3 protein is CASSTFAGNGNTIYF. The CDR3, as DNA: TGTGCCAGCTCCACTTTCGCAGGGAATGGAAACACCATATATTTT.

This chain joins TRBV6-6 and TRBJ1-2, with a tentative D call TRBD1 (6 bases). The germline gives CDR1 MNHNY, CDR2 SVGAGI (reference sequence). This CDR3 has 14 amino acids. V lost 6 bases and J lost 3, with 14 bases in between. The CDR3 DNA follows: TGTGCCAGCAGCCGAGGGGGGGGCGACTATGGCTACACCTTC. Translated, it gives CASSRGGGDYGYTF.

The rearrangement joins TRBV4-1 to TRBJ2-1; 9 bases are a match to TRBD2. The CDR3 runs 17 residues. The V and J ends lost 4 bases and 5 bases, in that order; junction bases with no gene match: 12. The germline V gene has CDR1 MGHRA and CDR2 YSYEKL. CDR3 residues: CASSRSGGLKNNNEQFF. CDR3 DNA sequence: TGCGCCAGCAGCCGTAGCGGGGGCCTAAAAAATAACAATGAGCAGTTCTTC.

The V and J genes are TRBV27 and TRBJ2-5, with D tentatively TRBD1 (5 bases). The V gene's germline CDR1 is MNHEY and CDR2 SMNVEV (reference sequence). Trimming cost V 2 bases and J 4 bases, with 11 bases left between them. This CDR3 is built from 14 residues. In DNA form, the CDR3 reads TGTGCCAGCAGTTTAATTAGGGGCGGAGAGACCCAGTACTTC. Translating it yields CASSLIRGGETQYF.

The chain couples TRBV11-2 to TRBJ1-2, with D maybe TRBD1 (5 bases). V was clipped by 4 bases and J by 6 bases, with 9 bases between them. Looked up from germline, CDR1 is SGHAT and CDR2 is FQNNGV. The CDR3 consists of 12 residues. In DNA form, the CDR3 reads TGTGCCAGCAGCTCGGAGGGGAATGGCTACACCTTC. It translates to CASSSEGNGYTF.

This clone is a singleton in its sample. The gene calls are TRBV11-2 and TRBJ1-1, with D possibly TRBD1 on 5 matching bases. This CDR3 is 14 amino acids long. Per germline, CDR1 SGHAT and CDR2 FQNNGV. V lost 0 bases and J lost 6, with 11 bases in between. CDR3 nucleotides: TGTGCCAGCAGCTTAGACAGGGTAGGAGCTGAAGCTTTCTTT. Amino acids: CASSLDRVGAEAFF.

In this sample, this clone turned up once. CDR3 sequence (DNA): TGTGCCAGCAGCTTAACGGTGGACAGGGTTACCGGGGAGCTGTTTTTT. It is translated as CASSLTVDRVTGELFF. The J gene is TRBJ2-2, the V gene TRBV7-3; TRBD1 agrees at 8 bases. J was trimmed by 5 bases and V by 0 bases; bases with no gene match: 5. CDR1 is SGHTA, CDR2 FQGTGA, per germline. The CDR3 is 16 amino acids.

V and J are TRBV7-2 and TRBJ1-3; D is perhaps TRBD1 (5 bases). Per germline, CDR1 SGHTA and CDR2 FQGNSA. V was clipped by 4 bases and J by 2 bases, with 18 bases between them. The CDR3 length is 17 residues. CDR3 residues: CASSSRWGGEAGNTIYF. The CDR3 DNA sequence: TGTGCCAGCAGCTCCCGTTGGGGGGGGGAGGCTGGAAACACCATATATTTT.

The chain has TRBV12-3 or TRBV12-4 and TRBJ1-2; 8 nucleotides agree with TRBD1. Trimming cost V 6 bases and J 3 bases; bases outside gene matches: 3. The CDR3 is 13 amino acids. The CDR3 here is CASRKQGDYGYTF. The CDR3 DNA reads as TGTGCCAGCAGAAAACAGGGGGACTATGGCTACACCTTC.

This CDR3 reads CASSDPRSGGNGANVLTF. CDR3 in DNA: TGTGCCAGTAGTGACCCACGGTCAGGGGGCAATGGGGCCAACGTCCTGACTTTC. The rearrangement uses TRBV19 and TRBJ2-6; 8 bases fit TRBD1. V was clipped by 5 bases and J by 3 bases; unmatched bases: 12. The germline CDR1 and CDR2 sequences are LNHDA and SQIVND (reference sequence). This CDR3 has 18 residues.

This clone has a handful of counts. This chain joins TRBV28 and TRBJ1-6, with TRBD1 as a possible D gene (5 bases). Trimming stripped 8 bases from V and 10 bases from J, with 18 bases between. CDR1 is MDHEN, CDR2 SYDVKM, per germline. CDR3 length: 14 residues. CDR3 sequence (DNA): TGTGCCAGCGGCGGACCCCTCTGGGGCTCACCCCTCCACTTT. Its protein is CASGGPLWGSPLHF. Together with reference TRBV28 and TRBJ1-6, the CDR3 gives the full variable domain: DVKVTQSSRYLVKRTGEKVFLECVQDMDHENMFWYRQDPGLGLRLIYFSYDVKMKEKGDIPEGYSVSREKKERFSLILESASTNQTSMYLCASGGPLWGSPLHFGNGTRLTVT.